The T cell receptor beta chain under discussion was sequenced for a study of cytomegalovirus exposure and HLA in healthy donors. Findings of the study overall: The study recorded some 160 TCR beta chains that were cytomegalovirus-associated.

This CDR3 comprises 16 residues. With 6 bases clipped from V and 1 base from J, the junction kept 7 bases outside the gene matches. Per germline, CDR1 SGHAT and CDR2 FQNNGV. With 60 Vbeta and 13 Jbeta primers, the PCR was carried out. Using immunoSEQ multiplex PCR, the repertoire was profiled, and TCRdb retains in-frame clones only, with some absent. The sample lists 200,000 or so clones; around 83% were seen once. This clone was seen a few times. The antigen remains unidentified. The sample taken for sequencing was PBMCs. This clonotype was sampled from a girl between 5 and 17 years old in good health and CMV-seronegative. The chain uses TRBV11-2 and TRBJ2-4; 9 bases align to TRBD2. The CDR3 region has the DNA TGTGCCAGCAGATCCCTAGCGGGGACCGCCAAAAACATTCAGTACTTC. Translating it yields CASRSLAGTAKNIQYF.